Described below is a single T cell receptor (beta chain) sequence and its context. These data belong to a study of blood T cell repertoires in COVID-19. Background on the study: Both acute and convalescent COVID-19 samples were obtained from the United States, Italy and Spain.

Per the original data handling: Cell counts per sample came from amplifying reference gene primers. The data were produced by immunoSEQ multiplex PCR, yet TCRdb's version contains in-frame clones alone and is incomplete. The DNA gave D and trimming, while V, J and clone size come from that table. Of approximately 260,000 clones detected, more than 60% appear once; the ten largest clones hold 3% to 4%. Deletions cut 0 bases from V and 8 bases from J, with 2 bases between. Germline V gene lookup returns CDR1 LGHDT and CDR2 YNNKEL (reference sequence). The CDR3 runs 12 residues. The chain couples TRBV3-1 (or the pseudogene TRBV3-2) to TRBJ1-6, with no clear D. The clonotype was recovered from a woman aged 40-49 years with active or convalescent COVID-19. Sequenced material: peripheral blood. As DNA, the CDR3 is TGTGCCAGCAGCCAAGACTATTCACCCCTCCACTTT. It yields the protein CASSQDYSPLHF.